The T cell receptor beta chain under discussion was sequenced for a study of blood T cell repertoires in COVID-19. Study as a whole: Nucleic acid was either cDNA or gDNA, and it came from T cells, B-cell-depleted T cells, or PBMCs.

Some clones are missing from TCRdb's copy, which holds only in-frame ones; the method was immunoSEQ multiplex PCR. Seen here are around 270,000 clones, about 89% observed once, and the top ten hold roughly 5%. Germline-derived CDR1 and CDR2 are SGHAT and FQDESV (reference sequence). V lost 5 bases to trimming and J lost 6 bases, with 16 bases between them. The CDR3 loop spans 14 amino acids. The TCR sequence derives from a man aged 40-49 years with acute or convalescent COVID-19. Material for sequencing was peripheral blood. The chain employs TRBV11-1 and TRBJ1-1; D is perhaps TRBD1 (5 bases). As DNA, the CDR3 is TGTGCCAGCAGCCGGTTTGGGGGGTTGGCTGAAGCTTTCTTT. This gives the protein CASSRFGGLAEAFF.